Listed below are T cell receptor beta chains from one sample, sequenced in a study of T-cell memory formation after mild COVID-19. TCRdb processed the 5' RACE reads anew with MiXCR; each CDR3 protein has one entry. The sample yields 300,000 to 350,000 distinct CDR3 sequences, 13% to 15% seen once. Material for sequencing was PBMCs or a T cell subset sorted from them (not recorded which). The receptors come from a man aged 18 to 35 who had mild COVID-19 (a few samples of this study predate the infection). Cell type and time point are not known. The CDR3 runs from the conserved cysteine through the conserved F or W. The D gene is left open where the match is weak. Clone size is given for some rows only: seen once, a few or many times, or a class if the clone is expanded.

cdr3_nt cdr3_aa j_call clone_size v_call d_call
TGTGCCAGCAGTGAAGGGGGAGCACGATTCGGGGAGACCCAGTACTTC CASSEGGARFGETQYF TRBJ2-5 . TRBV6-1 .
TGTGCCAGCAGCCAAGGAACGGGACAGGCCACCTACTCTGGGGCCAACGTCCTGACTTTC CASSQGTGQATYSGANVLTF TRBJ2-6 . TRBV3-1 TRBD1
TGTGCCAGCAGTTCCTCTTCTTATGGCTACACCTTC CASSSSSYGYTF TRBJ1-2 many TRBV28 .
TGCGCCAGCAGCTCCCGGCCCGCGGAAGGATATCAAGAGACCCAGTACTTC CASSSRPAEGYQETQYF TRBJ2-5 few TRBV5-1 .
TGTGCCATCAGTGTTACCGGGACAGGAGGTTCACCCCTCCACTTT CAISVTGTGGSPLHF TRBJ1-6 few TRBV10-3 TRBD1
TGTGCCACCAGCAAGCGGGGGGGTAAAGAGACCCAGTACTTC CATSKRGGKETQYF TRBJ2-5 . TRBV10-3 TRBD2
TGTGCCAGCTGGGCGGGGGGCATCAATCAGCCCCAGCATTTT CASWAGGINQPQHF TRBJ1-5 few TRBV2 .
TGTGCCAGCAGTCGGACTAGAAACGAGCAGTACTTC CASSRTRNEQYF TRBJ2-7 few TRBV6-2/TRBV6-3 TRBD2
TGTGCCAGCAGTTACTCCTTTCTCTCCGACAGGGTCAACAATTCACCCCTCCACTTT CASSYSFLSDRVNNSPLHF TRBJ1-6 few TRBV6-5 TRBD1
TGTGCCACCAGTGAAACTGGGGGGGCAGGTTGGGAGACCCAGTACTTC CATSETGGAGWETQYF TRBJ2-5 . TRBV24-1 .
TGTGCCACCAGTGATGGACTAGCGGGTAGCACTGATACGCAGTATTTT CATSDGLAGSTDTQYF TRBJ2-3 few TRBV24-1 TRBD2
TGTGCCAGCAGCTTAGACAGAGTTATCTATGGCTACACCTTC CASSLDRVIYGYTF TRBJ1-2 . TRBV7-2 .
TGTGCCAGCAGCCAAGTAAACAGCCGCACAGATACGCAGTATTTT CASSQVNSRTDTQYF TRBJ2-3 few TRBV3-1 .
TGCGCCAGCAGCCAAGAGTTTAGGCCGACTGAAGCTTTCTTT CASSQEFRPTEAFF TRBJ1-1 . TRBV4-1 .
TGCGCCAGCAGCGCGGGACAGGTTAGCACAGATACGCAGTATTTT CASSAGQVSTDTQYF TRBJ2-3 . TRBV5-1 TRBD1
TGTGCCACCAGCGCGAGACTAGCGGGGGGCTCCTACAATGAGCAGTTCTTC CATSARLAGGSYNEQFF TRBJ2-1 few TRBV15 TRBD2
TGTGCCAGCAGTTACTCATCGGGGGGGCCCGTTGAGCAGTTCTTC CASSYSSGGPVEQFF TRBJ2-1 few TRBV6-2/TRBV6-3 TRBD2
TGTGCCAGCAGCGAGGGGACAGGGACTCAGCCCCAGCATTTT CASSEGTGTQPQHF TRBJ1-5 few TRBV2 TRBD1
TGTGCCAGCGGCAACAGGGGCCGGGGGACCGGGGAGCTGTTTTTT CASGNRGRGTGELFF TRBJ2-2 few TRBV21-1 .
TGCGCCAGCAGCCAACGTATAGCCCCGGGACACACAATATATACGCAGTATTTT CASSQRIAPGHTIYTQYF TRBJ2-3 once TRBV4-3 .
TGTGCCAGCAGCGTCTGGGGACAGGGTGCTGGAGAGACCCAGTACTTC CASSVWGQGAGETQYF TRBJ2-5 . TRBV9 TRBD1
TGTGCCATCAGGCGGGAGGGGACTGAAGCTTTCTTT CAIRREGTEAFF TRBJ1-1 . TRBV10-3 .
TGTGCCAGCGGAAGCGGGGGGGATTACAATGAGCAGTTCTTC CASGSGGDYNEQFF TRBJ2-1 few TRBV9 TRBD2
TGTGCCAGCAGTGAAAGTCAGCGAGAGACCCAGTACTTC CASSESQRETQYF TRBJ2-5 many TRBV2 .
TGTGCCAGCAGCTTAACTCTAGCTGCAGAGACCCAGTACTTC CASSLTLAAETQYF TRBJ2-5 few TRBV11-1 .
TGTGCCAGCAGTGAGGAGGCGTACTCTGGAAACACCATATATTTT CASSEEAYSGNTIYF TRBJ1-3 . TRBV2 .
TGTGCCAGCAGCCCAGGGGCCATCCCCCCCAACGAGCAGTACTTC CASSPGAIPPNEQYF TRBJ2-7 . TRBV4-2 .
TGTGCCAGCAGCGCCGGGACTAGCGGGGGGATAGATGAGCAGTTCTTC CASSAGTSGGIDEQFF TRBJ2-1 many TRBV7-9 TRBD2